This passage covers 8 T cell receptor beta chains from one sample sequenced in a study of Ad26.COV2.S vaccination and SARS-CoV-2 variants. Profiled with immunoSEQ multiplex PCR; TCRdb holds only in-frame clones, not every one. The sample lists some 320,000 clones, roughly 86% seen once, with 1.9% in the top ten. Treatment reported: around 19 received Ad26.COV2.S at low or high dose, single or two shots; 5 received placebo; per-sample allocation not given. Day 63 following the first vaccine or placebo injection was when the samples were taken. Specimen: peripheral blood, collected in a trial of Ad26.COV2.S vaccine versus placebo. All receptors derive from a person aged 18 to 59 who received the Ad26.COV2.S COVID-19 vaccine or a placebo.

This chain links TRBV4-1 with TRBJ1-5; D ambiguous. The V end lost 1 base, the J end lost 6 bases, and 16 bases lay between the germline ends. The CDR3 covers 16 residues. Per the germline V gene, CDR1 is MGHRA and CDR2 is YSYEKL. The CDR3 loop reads CASSQVGPAGGQPQHF. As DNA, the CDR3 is TGCGCCAGCAGCCAAGTTGGGCCCGCCGGCGGTCAGCCCCAGCATTTT.

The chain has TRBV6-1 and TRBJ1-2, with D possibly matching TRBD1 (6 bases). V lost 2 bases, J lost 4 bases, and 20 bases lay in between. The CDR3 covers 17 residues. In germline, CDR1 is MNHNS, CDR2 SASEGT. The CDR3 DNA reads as TGTGCCAGCAGTGAATCGAAGGAAAACAGGGCGTTCTATGGCTACACCTTC. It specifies CASSESKENRAFYGYTF.

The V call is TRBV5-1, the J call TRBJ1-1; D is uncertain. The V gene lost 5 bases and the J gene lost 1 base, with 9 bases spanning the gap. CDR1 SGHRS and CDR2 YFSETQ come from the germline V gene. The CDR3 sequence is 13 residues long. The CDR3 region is CASRIGGNTEAFF. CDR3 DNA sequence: TGCGCCAGCAGGATTGGAGGGAACACTGAAGCTTTCTTT.

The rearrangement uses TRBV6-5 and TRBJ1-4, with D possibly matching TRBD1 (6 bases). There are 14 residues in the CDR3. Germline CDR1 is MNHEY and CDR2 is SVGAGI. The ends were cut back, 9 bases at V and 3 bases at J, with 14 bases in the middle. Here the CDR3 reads CASGRGGANEKLFF. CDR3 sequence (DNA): TGTGCCAGTGGGAGAGGGGGGGCTAATGAAAAACTGTTTTTT.

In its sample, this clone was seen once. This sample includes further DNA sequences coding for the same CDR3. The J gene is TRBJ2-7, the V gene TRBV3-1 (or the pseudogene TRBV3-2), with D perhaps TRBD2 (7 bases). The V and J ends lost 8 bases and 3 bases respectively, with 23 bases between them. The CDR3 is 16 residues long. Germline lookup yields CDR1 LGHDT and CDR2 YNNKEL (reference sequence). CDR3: CASRGGGPSGLYEQYF. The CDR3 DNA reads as TGTGCCAGCCGTGGGGGGGGGCCATCGGGGCTCTACGAGCAGTACTTC.

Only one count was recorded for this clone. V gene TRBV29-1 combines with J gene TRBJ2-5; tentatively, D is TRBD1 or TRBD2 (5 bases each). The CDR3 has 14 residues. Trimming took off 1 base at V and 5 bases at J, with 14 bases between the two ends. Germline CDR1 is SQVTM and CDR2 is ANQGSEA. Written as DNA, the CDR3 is TGCAGCGTTGAAGCCCCAAGAGGGGAGGAGACCCAGTACTTC. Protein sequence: CSVEAPRGEETQYF.

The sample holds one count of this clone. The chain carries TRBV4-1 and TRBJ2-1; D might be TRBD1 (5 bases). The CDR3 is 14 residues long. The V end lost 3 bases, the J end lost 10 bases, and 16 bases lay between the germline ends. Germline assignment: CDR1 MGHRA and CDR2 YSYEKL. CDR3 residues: CASSHRPDPGEQFF. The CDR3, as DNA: TGCGCCAGCAGCCATAGACCGGATCCAGGGGAGCAGTTCTTC.

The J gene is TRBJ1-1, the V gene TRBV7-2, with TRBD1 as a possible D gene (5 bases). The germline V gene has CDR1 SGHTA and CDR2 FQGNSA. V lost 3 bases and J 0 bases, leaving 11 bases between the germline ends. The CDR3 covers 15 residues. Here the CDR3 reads CASSFVTGVNTEAFF. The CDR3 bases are TGTGCCAGCAGCTTTGTTACAGGAGTGAACACTGAAGCTTTCTTT.